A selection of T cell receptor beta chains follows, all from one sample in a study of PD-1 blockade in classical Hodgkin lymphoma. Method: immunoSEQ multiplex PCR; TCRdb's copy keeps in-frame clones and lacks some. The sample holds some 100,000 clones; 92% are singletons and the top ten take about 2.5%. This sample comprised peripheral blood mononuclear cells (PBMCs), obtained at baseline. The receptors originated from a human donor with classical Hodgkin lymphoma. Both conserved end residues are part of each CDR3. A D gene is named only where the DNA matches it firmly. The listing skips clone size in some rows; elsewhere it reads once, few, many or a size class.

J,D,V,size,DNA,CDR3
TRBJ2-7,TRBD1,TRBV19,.,TGTGCCAGTAGTATGTCAGCGACAGGGGGGTCCTACGAGCAGTACTTC,CASSMSATGGSYEQYF
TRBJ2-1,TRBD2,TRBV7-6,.,TGTGCCAGCAGCTTTCCTAAGCGGGGAGGTGAGCAGTTCTTC,CASSFPKRGGEQFF
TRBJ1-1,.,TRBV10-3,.,TGTGCCATCAGTGGGACACGGAACACTGAAGCTTTCTTT,CAISGTRNTEAFF
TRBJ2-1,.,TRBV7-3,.,TGTGCCAGCAGCTTGGTCCCCTCCCAAGACAGGTGGAATGAGCAGTTCTTC,CASSLVPSQDRWNEQFF
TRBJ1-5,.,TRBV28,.,TGTGCCAGCAGTTTAATGTCCCGGAACAATCAGCCCCAGCATTTT,CASSLMSRNNQPQHF
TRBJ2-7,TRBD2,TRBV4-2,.,TGTGCCAGCAGCCAAGATAGGGCGGGAGATCAGTACTTC,CASSQDRAGDQYF
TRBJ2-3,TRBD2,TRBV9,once,TGTGCCAGCAGCGCCAGACTAGCGGTTCTCACAGATACGCAGTATTTT,CASSARLAVLTDTQYF
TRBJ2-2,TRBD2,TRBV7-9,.,TGTGCCAGCAGCTTAGCCGGGACTAACGGGGAGCTGTTTTTT,CASSLAGTNGELFF
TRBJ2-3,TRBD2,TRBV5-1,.,TGCGCCAGCAGGCTAGCGGGTGATACGCAGTATTTT,CASRLAGDTQYF
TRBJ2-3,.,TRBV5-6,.,TGTGCCAGCAGCCACTGGGTCCCCCCCAGTACCATAACAGATACGCAGTATTTT,CASSHWVPPSTITDTQYF
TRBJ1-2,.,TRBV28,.,TGTGCCAGCAGTACGGACACGGATGTTTATGGCTACACCTTC,CASSTDTDVYGYTF
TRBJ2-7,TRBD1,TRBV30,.,TGTGCCTGGAGTGGTATAGGACAGGGTTTCTACGAGCAGTACTTC,CAWSGIGQGFYEQYF
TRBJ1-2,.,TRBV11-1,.,TGTGCCAGCAGCTTAGTTTTCACATCGACTACGGGCTACACCTTC,CASSLVFTSTTGYTF
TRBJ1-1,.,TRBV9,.,TGTGCCAGCAGCCACCCGAGGACTTTCCCGGTAACAGCCGGCGGATACACTGAAGCTTTCTTT,CASSHPRTFPVTAGGYTEAFF
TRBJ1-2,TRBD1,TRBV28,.,TGTGCCAGCAGTTTCTCGGACAGGGCCTATGGCTACACCTTC,CASSFSDRAYGYTF
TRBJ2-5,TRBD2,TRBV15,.,TGTGCCACCAGCAGAGATTCTAGCGGGAGGGTCCAAGAGACCCAGTACTTC,CATSRDSSGRVQETQYF
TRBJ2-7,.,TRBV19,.,TGTGCCAGTAGTACCGTCCCTATTGGAACAGTCGAGCAGTACTTC,CASSTVPIGTVEQYF
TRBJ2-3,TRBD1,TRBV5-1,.,TGCGCCAGCAAGGGGACAGCTGCACAAGATACGCAGTATTTT,CASKGTAAQDTQYF
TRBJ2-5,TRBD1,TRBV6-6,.,TGTGCCAGCAGTTCCGACCTGGGACAGTTAAGGACCCAGTACTTC,CASSSDLGQLRTQYF
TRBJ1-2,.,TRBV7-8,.,TGTGCCAGCAGCTTCAGTTTGGAGTATGGCTACACCTTC,CASSFSLEYGYTF
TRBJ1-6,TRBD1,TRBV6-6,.,TGTGCCAGCGGGACTCTACAGGGGTATTCACCCCTCCACTTT,CASGTLQGYSPLHF
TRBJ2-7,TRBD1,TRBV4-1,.,TGCGCCAGCAGCGCCGGGACAGGGAACGAGCAGTACTTC,CASSAGTGNEQYF
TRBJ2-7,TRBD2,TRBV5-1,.,TGCGCCAGCAGCTACGGACTAGCGGGAGGGTCCTACGAGCAGTACTTC,CASSYGLAGGSYEQYF
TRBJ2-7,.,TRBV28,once,TGTGCCAGCAGTTCACCCCGGGACGGAAAAGGGACCTACGAGCAGTACTTC,CASSSPRDGKGTYEQYF
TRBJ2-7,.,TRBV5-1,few,TGCGCCAGCAGCTCCTCCTACGAGCAGTACTTC,CASSSSYEQYF
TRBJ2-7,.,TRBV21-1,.,TGTGCCCCCCCCGAGGGACTAGCGGGACACCCCAGCTCCTACGAGCAGTACTTC,CAPPEGLAGHPSSYEQYF
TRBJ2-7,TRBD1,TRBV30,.,TGTGCCGGGGACAGGGGTTACGAGCAGTACTTC,CAGDRGYEQYF
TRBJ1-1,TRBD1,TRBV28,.,TGTGCCAGCAGTTTTGACAGGGGGCGAGGCACTGAAGCTTTCTTT,CASSFDRGRGTEAFF
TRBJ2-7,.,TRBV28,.,TGTGCCAGCAGCACCCCAGGTTTAGCGGACGAGCAGTACTTC,CASSTPGLADEQYF
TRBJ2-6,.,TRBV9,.,TGTGCCAGCAGCGTAGAGGGATGGGCCAACGTCCTGACTTTC,CASSVEGWANVLTF